These T cell receptor beta chains were read from a single sample in a study of T cell changes during pregnancy in multiple sclerosis. Profiling relied on immunoSEQ multiplex PCR, and the TCRdb table lists in-frame clones only, not all of them. This table has approximately 83,000 clones, about 94% appearing once. The sequencing here drew on peripheral blood, taken in the third trimester of pregnancy. These TCRs come from a female donor with multiple sclerosis, enrolled in a pregnancy study. CDR3s include the opening cysteine and the closing phenylalanine or tryptophan. Each record gives: D gene, clone size, V gene, J gene, CDR3 DNA, CDR3 protein. D genes are given only for firm matches. Only part of the rows carry a size: once, few, many, or a class if the clone is expanded.

NA	NA	TRBV5-8	TRBJ2-6	TGTGCCAGCAGCTTGGGGCATCTCGGGGCCAACGTCCTGACTTTC	CASSLGHLGANVLTF
NA	NA	TRBV27	TRBJ2-2	TGTGCCAGCAGTTTCCGGGGCGGGGAGCTGTTTTTT	CASSFRGGELFF
TRBD1	NA	TRBV18	TRBJ2-4	TGTGCCAGCTCACCAGACAGGGTCGCCAAAAACATTCAGTACTTC	CASSPDRVAKNIQYF
TRBD1	NA	TRBV5-1	TRBJ2-1	TGCGCCAGCAGCCTAACAGGGGCTTTGGTCAATGAGCAGTTCTTC	CASSLTGALVNEQFF
TRBD2	NA	TRBV4-2	TRBJ2-7	TGTGCCAGCAGCCTCGGAGGGGGGACTAGCGTCTACGAGCAGTACTTC	CASSLGGGTSVYEQYF
NA	NA	TRBV28	TRBJ1-1	TGTGCCAGCAGGTGGAGCCTCATGAACACTGAAGCTTTCTTT	CASRWSLMNTEAFF
NA	NA	TRBV21-1	TRBJ2-7	TGTGCCAGCAGCCGGGAGCTGAACCGGGACAGTACCTACGAGCAGTACTTC	CASSRELNRDSTYEQYF
TRBD1	NA	TRBV28	TRBJ1-1	TGTGCCAGCAGCCATGCTGACAGGGCGAACACTGAAGCTTTCTTT	CASSHADRANTEAFF
TRBD1	once	TRBV28	TRBJ1-2	TGTGCCAGCAGTGAAGGACAGGGGCTAGCTAACTATGGCTACACCTTC	CASSEGQGLANYGYTF
NA	NA	TRBV7-8	TRBJ1-4	TGTGCCAGCAGCCAATTCACAACTAATGAAAAACTGTTTTTT	CASSQFTTNEKLFF
NA	NA	TRBV19	TRBJ1-2	TGTGCCAGTATAGACCGTCGGGACTTGCGGGCAAACTATGGCTACACCTTC	CASIDRRDLRANYGYTF
TRBD1	NA	TRBV27	TRBJ1-2	TGTGCCAGCAGTCGTACAGGGGTCCCTTCCTATGGCTACACCTTC	CASSRTGVPSYGYTF
TRBD2	NA	TRBV5-1	TRBJ2-1	TGCGCCAGCAGCCCCTTAGCGGGATCATACAATGAGCAGTTCTTC	CASSPLAGSYNEQFF
TRBD2	NA	TRBV7-2	TRBJ2-6	TGTGCCAGCAGCCGAGCGGGAGTTCTCTCCGGGGCCAACGTCCTGACTTTC	CASSRAGVLSGANVLTF
NA	NA	TRBV6-1	TRBJ2-7	TGTGCCAGCAGTGTCGCTAGCGACTACGAGCAGTACTTC	CASSVASDYEQYF
NA	NA	TRBV27	TRBJ1-2	TGTGCCAGCAGCCCCGACAGGTCGTACGGCTACACCTTC	CASSPDRSYGYTF
TRBD1	NA	TRBV5-4	TRBJ1-2	TGTGCCAGCAGCGCTAGACAGGGTCCCATCTATGGCTACACCTTC	CASSARQGPIYGYTF
NA	NA	TRBV4-1	TRBJ2-7	TGCGCCAGCAGCTCTTTCACTGCGGGGCAACCCCAGTACTTC	CASSSFTAGQPQYF
TRBD2	NA	TRBV11-3	TRBJ2-1	TGTGCCAGCAGCTTGTTTGCGGGAGCAGGCGACAATGAGCAGTTCTTC	CASSLFAGAGDNEQFF
TRBD2	NA	TRBV5-1	TRBJ2-3	TGCGCCAGCAGCAGACTCGCCGCGGGAGCAGATACGCAGTATTTT	CASSRLAAGADTQYF
NA	few	TRBV7-9	TRBJ1-2	TGTGCCAGCAGCTTATCCACTGCCGGCTACACCTTC	CASSLSTAGYTF
TRBD1	NA	TRBV25-1	TRBJ1-2	TGTGCCAGCAAGGACAGGGGTAGTGGCTACACCTTC	CASKDRGSGYTF
TRBD2	NA	TRBV5-1	TRBJ2-2	TGCGCCAGCAGCCACGGACTAGGGCAATCACCCGGGGAGCTGTTTTTT	CASSHGLGQSPGELFF
NA	NA	TRBV29-1	TRBJ1-4	TGCAGCGTAACGTGGGCAGAAAAACTGTTTTTT	CSVTWAEKLFF
NA	NA	TRBV19	TRBJ2-7	TGTGCCAGTAGTATGGTCAGGGGAGACGAGCAGTACTTC	CASSMVRGDEQYF
NA	NA	TRBV6-5	TRBJ2-7	TGTGCCAGCAGTTACAGTTTACTCTACGAGCAGTACTTC	CASSYSLLYEQYF
TRBD2	NA	TRBV9	TRBJ2-1	TGTGCCAGCAGCGTAGTTCCTAGCGGGAGGGCCTACAATGAGCAGTTCTTC	CASSVVPSGRAYNEQFF
NA	NA	TRBV7-9	TRBJ2-3	TGTGCCAGCAGCTTCGGCGGGAGCACAGATACGCAGTATTTT	CASSFGGSTDTQYF
TRBD2	NA	TRBV19	TRBJ2-7	TGTGCCAGTAGTATTACGGGGGGGGCCTACGAGCAGTACTTC	CASSITGGAYEQYF
NA	NA	TRBV7-6	TRBJ2-7	TGTGCCAGCAGCGCAGGTAGCGCCTCCTACGAGCAGTACTTC	CASSAGSASYEQYF
TRBD2	NA	TRBV19	TRBJ2-3	TGTGCCAGTAGTATAGGGACTAGCGGGAGGAAAACAGATACGCAGTATTTT	CASSIGTSGRKTDTQYF
NA	NA	TRBV29-1	TRBJ2-7	TGCAGCGTACGGACAGTTAACTCCTACGAGCAGTACTTC	CSVRTVNSYEQYF
TRBD2	NA	TRBV9	TRBJ2-1	TGTGCCAGCAGCGATCCCCCGACTAGCGGGATGTACAATGAGCAGTTCTTC	CASSDPPTSGMYNEQFF